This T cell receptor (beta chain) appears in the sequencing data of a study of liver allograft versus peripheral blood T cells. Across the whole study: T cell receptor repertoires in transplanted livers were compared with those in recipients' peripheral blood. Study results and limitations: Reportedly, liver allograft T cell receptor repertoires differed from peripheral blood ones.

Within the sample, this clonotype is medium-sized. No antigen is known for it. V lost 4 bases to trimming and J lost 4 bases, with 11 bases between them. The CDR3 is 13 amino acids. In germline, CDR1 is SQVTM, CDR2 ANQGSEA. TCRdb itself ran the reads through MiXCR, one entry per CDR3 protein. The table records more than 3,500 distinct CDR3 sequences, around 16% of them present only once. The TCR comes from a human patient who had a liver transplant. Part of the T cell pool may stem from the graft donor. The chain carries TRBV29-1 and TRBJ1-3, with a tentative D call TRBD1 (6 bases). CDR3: CSVGTARGNTIYF. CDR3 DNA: TGCAGCGTTGGGACAGCAAGGGGAAACACCATATATTTT.